Listed here are 16 T cell receptor beta chains from one sample, sequenced in a study of cytomegalovirus exposure and HLA in healthy donors. PCR involved 60 Vbeta and 13 Jbeta primers. Some clones are missing from TCRdb's copy, which holds only in-frame ones; the method was immunoSEQ multiplex PCR. The sample yields over 150,000 clones, around 84% seen once. The specimen sequenced was PBMCs. These receptors were obtained from a man aged 25-45 years in good health and CMV-seropositive.

The genes are TRBV15 and TRBJ2-1, with TRBD2 as a possible D gene (6 bases). The V and J ends lost 1 base and 1 base respectively, with 8 bases between them. The CDR3 is 15 amino acids. Germline CDR1 LNHNV, CDR2 YYDKDF (reference sequence). The CDR3 nucleotides are TGTGCCACCAGCAGAGGAGGGACTTCCTACAATGAGCAGTTCTTC. This gives the protein CATSRGGTSYNEQFF.

This clone was observed a single time. This chain joins TRBV19 and TRBJ2-2; a weak D match, TRBD1 (6 bases). V was trimmed by 6 bases and J by 10 bases, leaving 18 bases between them. The CDR3 is 14 residues long. The germline V gene encodes CDR1 LNHDA and CDR2 SQIVND (reference sequence). The CDR3 loop is CASRLRDMTAELFF. The CDR3 DNA is TGTGCCAGTAGGCTCAGGGACATGACAGCGGAGCTGTTTTTT.

The chain combines TRBV7-2 with TRBJ2-1; possibly TRBD2 for D (5 bases). The CDR3 totals 12 residues. CDR1 is SGHTA, CDR2 FQGNSA, per germline. V shed 3 bases and J shed 10 bases, with 10 bases lying between them. In DNA form, the CDR3 reads TGTGCCAGCAGCTTCCGGACTCCGGAGCAGTTCTTC. Translated, it gives CASSFRTPEQFF. Full variable domain (outside the CDR3, taken from reference TRBV7-2 and TRBJ2-1): GAGVSQSPSNKVTEKGKDVELRCDPISGHTALYWYRQSLGQGLEFLIYFQGNSAPDKSGLPSDRFSAERTGGSVSTLTIQRTQQEDSAVYLCASSFRTPEQFFGPGTRLTVL.

The CDR3 region is CAWSDWDFADTQYF. Here the CDR3 DNA reads TGTGCCTGGAGTGACTGGGACTTCGCAGATACGCAGTATTTT. The chain is built from TRBV30 and TRBJ2-3; D may be TRBD2 (6 bases). Trimming left V 1 base short and J 4 bases short, with 12 bases between. This CDR3 has 14 residues. Germline loops: CDR1 GTSNPN, CDR2 SVGIG (reference sequence).

With regard to this clone: Sequence at one end of the junction differs from germline and may be a read error. V usage is TRBV7-9 and J usage is TRBJ2-7, with a weak D call TRBD2 (5 bases). Germline assignment: CDR1 SEHNR and CDR2 FQNEAQ (reference sequence). The CDR3 loop spans 14 amino acids. The CDR3 sequence is CSSSRSLDSYEQYF. The CDR3 nucleotides read TGTTCCAGCAGCCGCTCACTAGATTCCTACGAGCAGTACTTC.

The rearrangement links TRBV27 to TRBJ2-1; D is unresolved. The germline V gene has CDR1 MNHEY and CDR2 SMNVEV (reference sequence). There are 13 residues in the CDR3. The V end was cut by 3 bases, the J end by 9 bases, with 12 bases between. The CDR3 DNA follows: TGTGCCAGCAGTTTTATCGGTGGCGGTGAGCAGTTCTTC. It is translated as CASSFIGGGEQFF.

The V call is TRBV2, the J call TRBJ1-1; no firm D call. Germline V lookup: CDR1 SNHLY, CDR2 FYNNEI. The CDR3 loop spans 16 amino acids. Trimming took 1 base from V and 5 from J, leaving 17 bases between them. The CDR3 sequence is CASSEGLGRVGTEAFF. CDR3 DNA sequence: TGTGCCAGCAGTGAAGGCCTGGGGAGGGTAGGGACTGAAGCTTTCTTT. The entire variable domain, with the rest obtained from reference TRBV2 and TRBJ1-1, is as follows: EPEVTQTPSHQVTQMGQEVILRCVPISNHLYFYWYRQILGQKVEFLVSFYNNEISEKSEIFDDQFSVERPDGSNFTLKIRSTKLEDSAMYFCASSEGLGRVGTEAFFGQGTRLTVV.

This clone was counted between two and nine times. The CDR3 loop reads CASRRRQLDTEAFF. CDR3 nucleotides: TGTGCCAGCAGGCGGCGGCAGTTGGACACTGAAGCTTTCTTT. The V call is TRBV6-1, the J call TRBJ1-1; D gene uncertain. Trimming took 6 bases from V and 3 from J, leaving 14 bases between them. The CDR3 contains 14 residues. Looked up from germline, CDR1 is MNHNS and CDR2 is SASEGT.

CDR3: CASSDGLAGGSGELFF. The CDR3, as DNA: TGTGCCAGCAGTGACGGACTAGCGGGAGGATCCGGGGAGCTGTTTTTT. The gene calls are TRBV2 and TRBJ2-2; TRBD2 aligns across 14 bases. The CDR3 runs to 16 residues. From germline, CDR1 is SNHLY and CDR2 FYNNEI. V shed 3 bases, J shed 6 bases, and the junction held 3 bases outside the gene matches.

This clone has only one observation. The chain links TRBV5-4 to TRBJ2-7; 11 bases agree with TRBD2. The V segment lost 4 bases and the J segment 3 bases; nucleotides outside the gene matches: 6. Looked up from germline, CDR1 is SGHNT and CDR2 is YYREEE (reference sequence). The CDR3 is made up of 15 amino acids. DNA of the CDR3: TGTGCCAGCAGCCCCGGGACTAGCGGTGTCTACGAGCAGTACGTC. It yields the protein CASSPGTSGVYEQYV.

The V gene is TRBV6-1, the J gene TRBJ2-7, with D possibly TRBD2 on 5 matching bases. Trimming removed 3 bases at V and 3 bases at J, with 12 bases between. The CDR3 totals 14 residues. Germline CDR1 and CDR2: MNHNS and SASEGT. CDR3 nucleotides: TGTGCCAGCAGTGATGGCGGGCTGGGCTACGAGCAGTACGTC. As protein: CASSDGGLGYEQYV.

This rearrangement joins TRBV10-3 to TRBJ2-1; TRBD2 agrees at 14 bases. Trimming took 8 bases from V and 0 from J; bases not matched to a gene: 15. In germline, CDR1 is ENHRY, CDR2 SYGVKD. This CDR3 is built from 20 residues. In nucleotides, the CDR3 is TGTGCCATCTGCCCGGGCCTGGGACTAGCGGGAGAGAGCTCCTACAATGAGCAGTTCTTC. It is translated as CAICPGLGLAGESSYNEQFF.

The gene calls are TRBV10-3 and TRBJ1-2; D not resolved. Germline-derived CDR1 and CDR2 are ENHRY and SYGVKD. Trimming pared 0 bases from V and 4 bases from J, leaving 6 bases between. The CDR3 totals 13 residues. For the CDR3, the DNA is TGTGCCATCAGTGAGTCGCAGTCCTATGGCTACACCTTC. Protein sequence: CAISESQSYGYTF.

This sequence joins TRBV4-3 and TRBJ2-7; perhaps TRBD2 as D (5 bases). The germline V gene has CDR1 LGHNA and CDR2 YSLEER. CDR3 size: 13 residues. Trimming left V 1 base short and J 6 bases short, with 10 bases between. The CDR3: CASSQGLASEQYF. CDR3 in DNA: TGCGCCAGCAGCCAAGGATTAGCGTCCGAGCAGTACTTC.

The J gene is TRBJ2-1, the V gene TRBV9; tentatively, D is TRBD2 (6 bases). V was trimmed by 3 bases and J by 2 bases, leaving 12 bases between them. Germline CDR1 and CDR2: SGDLS and YYNGEE. This CDR3 has 15 residues. CDR3 loop: CASSGRSGAYNEQFF. The CDR3 region has the DNA TGTGCCAGCAGCGGGCGTAGCGGAGCCTACAATGAGCAGTTCTTC.

In its sample, this clone was seen a few times. V usage is TRBV18 and J usage is TRBJ2-2; a possible D gene is TRBD2 (6 bases). The CDR3 sequence is 14 residues long. Germline V CDR1 and CDR2: KGHSH, LQKENI. The V end lost 5 bases, the J end lost 1 base, and 8 bases lay between the germline ends. The DNA for the CDR3 is TGTGCCAGCTCAGGGACTTTGAACACCGGGGAGCTGTTTTTT. It encodes CASSGTLNTGELFF.